Below, 28 T cell receptor beta chains from the same sample are listed, as sequenced in a study of T-cell reconstitution after alpha-beta-depleted transplantation in children. During its preparation, the TCRbeta library received unique molecular identifiers. TCRdb independently ran MiXCR on the PCR reads; one entry per CDR3 protein. Among under 450,000 distinct CDR3 sequences listed, 13% were seen once. Material: PBMCs, obtained from the stem cell graft. The receptor set was obtained from a human donor who donated a stem cell graft to a child with Fanconi anemia.

This clonotype has just a few counts. CDR3 in amino acids: CASSLEAGGPPYNEQFF. The DNA of the CDR3 is TGTGCCAGCAGCTTGGAGGCGGGCGGCCCCCCCTACAATGAGCAGTTCTTC. This rearrangement joins TRBV5-5 to TRBJ2-1; D is perhaps TRBD2 (5 bases). The CDR3 runs to 17 residues. V was clipped by 0 bases and J by 2 bases, with 15 bases between them. The germline CDR1 and CDR2 sequences are SGHKS and YYEKEE (reference sequence).

Concerning this clonotype: A much larger clone differs from this one at a single base, so this may be a read error. The CDR3 does not end in the conserved phenylalanine or tryptophan, so this is likely a read error. The chain recombines TRBV24-1 with TRBJ1-2; D not certain. Germline lookup yields CDR1 KGHDR and CDR2 SFDVKD. V was shortened by 5 bases and J by 5 bases, with 20 bases between the two germline ends. This CDR3 contains 16 residues. In DNA, the CDR3 is TGTGCCACCAGTGTGTTGCCTGCCTCCGACGCGTATGGCTACACCTCC. Amino acid sequence: CATSVLPASDAYGYTS.

This clonotype was seen more than once but under ten times. This chain joins TRBV7-9 and TRBJ2-7; 8 bases are shared with TRBD2. Trimming cost V 4 bases and J 1 base; bases outside gene matches: 12. Germline CDR1 is SEHNR and CDR2 is FQNEAQ (reference sequence). CDR3 length equals 17 residues. The CDR3 DNA follows: TGTGCCAGCAGCTCCTCTCCTAGGGCGGGGGGTTCCTACGAGCAGTACTTC. It codes for CASSSSPRAGGSYEQYF.

This clonotype was observed a handful of times. This CDR3 reads CSVSDRGQWNEQFF. In DNA, the CDR3 is TGCAGCGTTAGCGACAGGGGGCAGTGGAATGAGCAGTTCTTC. The chain uses TRBV29-1 and TRBJ2-1; 10 bases line up with TRBD1. CDR3 length: 14 residues. Germline V gives CDR1 SQVTM, CDR2 ANQGSEA. Losses at the gene ends were 5 bases for V and 7 bases for J; bases not matched to a gene: 8.

J is TRBJ1-1 and V is TRBV6-1; maybe TRBD1 (5 bases). Trimming stripped 6 bases from V and 6 bases from J, with 23 bases between. There are 16 residues in the CDR3. Germline V lookup: CDR1 MNHNS, CDR2 SASEGT. The CDR3 sequence is CASSHHRDPRIPEAFF. CDR3 nucleotides: TGTGCCAGCAGCCACCACCGGGACCCAAGAATCCCTGAAGCTTTCTTT.

This clonotype has at least ten counts. The chain couples TRBV4-3 to TRBJ1-6, with no clear D. The germline gives CDR1 LGHNA, CDR2 YSLEER. The CDR3 contains 14 residues. Trimming took 0 bases from V and 10 from J, leaving 10 bases between them. The CDR3 nucleotides are TGCGCCAGCAGCCAAGATGGAGGTCTCTCACCCCTCCACTTT. Residues: CASSQDGGLSPLHF.

The V and J genes are TRBV5-5 and TRBJ2-3, with 8 bases matching TRBD2. The germline gives CDR1 SGHKS, CDR2 YYEKEE (reference sequence). After removal of 4 bases from V and 6 bases from J, the junction contained 13 bases not matched to a gene. The CDR3 spans 16 residues. The CDR3 DNA follows: TGTGCCAGCAGCGAAGAACTAGCGGCGGCCTTGGATACGCAGTATTTT. It specifies CASSEELAAALDTQYF.

This clonotype has more than one count but fewer than ten. J is TRBJ2-6 and V is TRBV11-1; 8 bases agree with TRBD1. This CDR3 has 18 residues. Germline CDR1 SGHAT, CDR2 FQDESV (reference sequence). V gave up 5 bases and J gave up 2 bases; unmatched junction bases: 11. The CDR3 is CASSPRLRTGPGANVLTF. The CDR3 bases are TGTGCCAGCAGCCCTCGTCTGCGGACAGGGCCTGGGGCCAACGTCCTGACTTTC.

This clonotype was recorded a few times. The rearrangement joins TRBV29-1 to TRBJ1-4; D not certain. Germline CDR1 SQVTM, CDR2 ANQGSEA. The V and J ends lost 6 bases and 7 bases respectively, with 12 bases between them. CDR3 length equals 12 residues. The chain's CDR3 is CSVSGRGEKLFF. In DNA form, the CDR3 reads TGCAGCGTCTCTGGGAGAGGTGAAAAACTGTTTTTT.

The chain combines TRBV7-2 with TRBJ2-1; D possibly corresponds to TRBD1 (7 bases). The germline V gene has CDR1 SGHTA and CDR2 FQGNSA. This CDR3 region has 14 residues. The germline V and J ends were trimmed by 2 bases and 8 bases, with 13 bases remaining between them. CDR3 in amino acids: CASSLRSGGHEQFF. The CDR3 nucleotides are TGTGCCAGCAGCTTACGCTCAGGGGGGCATGAGCAGTTCTTC.

The chain employs TRBV19 and TRBJ1-5, with 9 bases fitting TRBD1. After removal of 4 bases from V and 0 bases from J, the junction contained 7 bases not matched to a gene. This CDR3 comprises 17 residues. Germline CDR1 reads LNHDA; CDR2 reads SQIVND (reference sequence). This chain's CDR3 is CASSRGTGSYSNQPQHF. CDR3 in DNA: TGTGCCAGTAGTAGAGGGACAGGGTCTTATAGCAATCAGCCCCAGCATTTT.

The chain employs TRBV3-1 and TRBJ2-1, with TRBD2 matching over 9 bases. Germline V gene sequence: CDR1 LGHDT, CDR2 YNNKEL (reference sequence). J gave up 6 bases and V 1 base, and 7 bases lay outside the gene matches. The CDR3 runs 16 residues. Here the CDR3 DNA reads TGTGCCAGCAGCCAAGCCGGCGGGGGGGACGTCAATGAGCAGTTCTTC. As protein: CASSQAGGGDVNEQFF.

The chain joins TRBV5-5 to TRBJ2-1; unclear D gene. Looked up from germline, CDR1 is SGHKS and CDR2 is YYEKEE (reference sequence). CDR3 length: 14 amino acids. The germline V and J ends were trimmed by 1 base and 10 bases, with 15 bases remaining between them. CDR3 coding DNA: TGTGCCAGCAGCTTGTCTTACGGCCTTGGAGAGCAGTTCTTC. It translates to CASSLSYGLGEQFF.

This clonotype was recorded once. The chain is built from TRBV20-1 and TRBJ2-3; 13 nucleotides align to TRBD2. The V gene's germline CDR1 is DFQATT and CDR2 SNEGSKA (reference sequence). The ends lost 3 bases at V and 7 bases at J; junction bases unmatched: 4. The CDR3 is 14 amino acids. The CDR3 protein is CSARGLAGTYTQYF. The DNA for the CDR3 is TGCAGTGCTAGGGGACTAGCGGGAACTTATACGCAGTATTTT.

This chain connects TRBV3-1 to TRBJ2-3; either TRBD1 or TRBD2 may fit D (5 bases each). The V end lost 2 bases, the J end lost 12 bases, and 15 bases lay between the germline ends. Germline V gene data show CDR1 as LGHDT and CDR2 as YNNKEL (reference sequence). The CDR3 is 13 amino acids. In DNA form, the CDR3 reads TGTGCCAGCAGCCAATTTGGGGACCCCGAACAGTATTTT. Its protein is CASSQFGDPEQYF.

This chain joins TRBV5-1 and TRBJ1-1; no definite D call. The CDR3 totals 14 residues. Trimming cost V 2 bases and J 1 base, with 9 bases left between them. The germline V gene has CDR1 SGHRS and CDR2 YFSETQ. The CDR3 DNA follows: TGCGCCAGCAGCTTTATGGATGGGAACACTGAAGCTTTCTTT. Translated: CASSFMDGNTEAFF.

This clonotype has only a few counts. DNA of the CDR3: TGTGCCAGTAGTATCTTTACGGGGGGCATAAATGAGCAGTTCTTC. Its translation: CASSIFTGGINEQFF. The V and J genes are TRBV19 and TRBJ2-1, with D possibly being TRBD2 (7 bases). Trimming removed 3 bases from V and 7 bases from J, with 16 bases in between. In germline, CDR1 is LNHDA, CDR2 SQIVND (reference sequence). This CDR3 region has 15 residues.

This clonotype showed up just a few times. The chain couples TRBV15 to TRBJ2-3, with D unclear. Trimming took 4 bases from V and 4 from J, leaving 9 bases between them. Germline CDR1 LNHNV, CDR2 YYDKDF (reference sequence). This CDR3 comprises 13 residues. The CDR3 region has the DNA TGTGCCACCAGCAAGAACTGGGCAGATACGCAGTATTTT. This translates into CATSKNWADTQYF. The full variable domain, in which reference TRBV15 and TRBJ2-3 provide the parts outside the CDR3, is DAMVIQNPRYQVTQFGKPVTLSCSQTLNHNVMYWYQQKSSQAPKLLFHYYDKDFNNEADTPDNFQSRRPNTSFCFLDIRSPGLGDTAMYLCATSKNWADTQYFGPGTRLTVL.

This clonotype was counted many times. The chain uses TRBV4-3 and TRBJ1-1; D remains unclear. The ends were cut back, 0 bases at V and 6 bases at J, with 8 bases in the middle. The CDR3 sequence is 13 residues long. The V gene's germline CDR1 is LGHNA and CDR2 YSLEER. CDR3 amino acids: CASSQDEGSEAFF. The CDR3 DNA is TGCGCCAGCAGCCAAGATGAAGGTTCTGAAGCTTTCTTT.

V usage is TRBV7-6 and J usage is TRBJ2-5, with no clear D. V was cut by 1 base and J by 7 bases, with 13 bases left in between. CDR3 size: 14 residues. The germline V gene has CDR1 SGHVS and CDR2 FNYEAQ. The CDR3 loop is CASSLGAVEGTQYF. CDR3 nucleotide sequence: TGTGCCAGCAGCTTAGGGGCCGTTGAAGGGACCCAGTACTTC.

This clonotype showed up just a few times. The genes are TRBV11-3 and TRBJ2-7; a possible D gene is TRBD1 (5 bases). Germline values: CDR1 SGHNT, CDR2 YENEEA. Deletions cut 4 bases from V and 2 bases from J, with 24 bases between. The CDR3 length is 18 residues. CDR3 loop: CASSSQEQGRTSTYEQYF. As DNA, the CDR3 is TGTGCCAGCAGCTCCCAAGAGCAGGGCCGAACTTCTACCTACGAGCAGTACTTC.

A few counts support this clonotype. J is TRBJ1-3 and V is TRBV2; possible D gene TRBD1, 5 bases. This CDR3 has 15 amino acids. Between the trimmed V and J ends, which lost 6 bases and 0 bases, there was a span of 12 bases. Germline CDR1 is SNHLY and CDR2 is FYNNEI. The CDR3 DNA reads TGTGCCAGCAGGGGGGAGCTCATCTCTGGAAACACCATATATTTT. Translation: CASRGELISGNTIYF.

This clonotype appeared a few times. The gene calls are TRBV27 and TRBJ2-2, with D perhaps TRBD1 or TRBD2 (5 bases each). Germline CDR1 MNHEY, CDR2 SMNVEV (reference sequence). V was clipped by 4 bases and J by 3 bases, with 12 bases between them. This CDR3 comprises 15 residues. In DNA form, the CDR3 reads TGTGCCAGCAGTTATTTTGGGGGTCACACCGGGGAGCTGTTTTTT. Translated: CASSYFGGHTGELFF.

This clonotype turned up a few times. The chain is built from TRBV20-1 and TRBJ2-1; D is uncertain. The germline V gene has CDR1 DFQATT and CDR2 SNEGSKA (reference sequence). Trimming took 4 bases from V and 12 from J, leaving 16 bases between them. The CDR3 covers 12 residues. CDR3 in DNA: TGCAGTGCTACTAAAACAGCCCTCAGGCAGTTCTTC. This sequence encodes CSATKTALRQFF.

This clonotype was counted ten times or more. V gene TRBV24-1 combines with J gene TRBJ2-1; 9 positions agree with TRBD1. V lost 2 bases to trimming and J lost 5 bases; unmatched junction nucleotides: 3. The germline CDR1 and CDR2 sequences are KGHDR and SFDVKD. This CDR3 comprises 15 residues. The CDR3 loop is CATSDSGTGNNEQFF. In DNA, the CDR3 is TGTGCCACCAGTGATTCTGGGACAGGGAACAATGAGCAGTTCTTC.

This clonotype was seen at least ten times. The J gene is TRBJ1-3, the V gene TRBV7-2; D is undetermined. The CDR3 consists of 15 residues. The V gene lost 6 bases and the J gene lost 0 bases, with 12 bases spanning the gap. Germline V gene sequence: CDR1 SGHTA, CDR2 FQGNSA. CDR3 DNA sequence: TGTGCCAGCAGTACGGGCTCCCTCTCTGGAAACACCATATATTTT. Its translation: CASSTGSLSGNTIYF.

This clonotype was counted at least ten times. The J gene is TRBJ2-1, the V gene TRBV7-3, with 8 bases identical to TRBD2. CDR1 and CDR2 (germline): SGHTA, FQGTGA. J gave up 1 base and V 3 bases, and 5 bases lay outside the gene matches. The CDR3 extends over 16 amino acids. This chain's CDR3 is CASSFPSGGSYNEQFF. CDR3 nucleotides: TGTGCCAGCAGCTTTCCGAGCGGGGGATCCTACAATGAGCAGTTCTTC.

This clonotype was observed at least ten times. The V and J genes are TRBV20-1 and TRBJ2-5; D might be TRBD1 or TRBD2, each matching 5 bases. In germline, CDR1 is DFQATT, CDR2 SNEGSKA (reference sequence). The CDR3 sequence is 14 residues long. V lost 6 bases and J 5 bases, leaving 19 bases between the germline ends. As DNA, the CDR3 is TGCAGTGCGTTAGAGAACCGGGACGGCGAGACCCAGTACTTC. Translation: CSALENRDGETQYF.